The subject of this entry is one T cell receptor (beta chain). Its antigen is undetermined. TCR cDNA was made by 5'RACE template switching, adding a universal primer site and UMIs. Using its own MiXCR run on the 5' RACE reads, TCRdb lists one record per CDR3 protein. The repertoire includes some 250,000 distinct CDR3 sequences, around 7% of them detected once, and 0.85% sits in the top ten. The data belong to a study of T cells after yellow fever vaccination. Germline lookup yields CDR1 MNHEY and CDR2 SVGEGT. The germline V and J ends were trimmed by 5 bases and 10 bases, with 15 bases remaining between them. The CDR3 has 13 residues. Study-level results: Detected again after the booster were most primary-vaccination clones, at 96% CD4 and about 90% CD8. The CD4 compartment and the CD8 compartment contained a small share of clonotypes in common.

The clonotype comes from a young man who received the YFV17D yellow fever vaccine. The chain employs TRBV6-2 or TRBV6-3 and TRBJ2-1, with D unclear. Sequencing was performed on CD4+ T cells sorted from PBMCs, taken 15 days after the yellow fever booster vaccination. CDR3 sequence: CASSNTVSREQFF. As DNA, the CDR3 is TGTGCCAGCAGTAACACCGTTAGTCGCGAGCAGTTCTTC.